The clone carrying this T cell receptor (beta chain) was found a few times. Its target is unknown. The sample belongs to a study of molecular identifiers for immune sequencing clone quantification. Study-wide points: Even with 800,000 to 1,000,000 naive cells present, spiked Jurkat TCR RNA from one cell was reportedly detectable. Sharing of a barcode by identical TCR molecules could cause highly expanded clone sizes to be underestimated.

Each CDR3 protein gets one entry after TCRdb re-called the PCR reads with MiXCR. The sample contains over 550,000 distinct CDR3 sequences, 25% of which appear only once. It was from roughly 21,000 to 960,000 sorted cells, with 10%, 30% or 50% RNA, that naive CD8 libraries came. CD8+CD4-CCR7+CD45RA+ sorting gave the naive CD8 T cells. The CDR3 totals 16 residues. The germline V gene encodes CDR1 MGHDK and CDR2 SYGVNS. The germline V and J ends were trimmed by 2 bases and 2 bases, with 12 bases remaining between them. The rearrangement links TRBV25-1 to TRBJ2-2; no reliable D call. Sequencing was done on a sample of naive CD8+ T cells from blood, with Jurkat cell RNA spiked in. Regarding subset: FACS-sorted CD8+CD4-CCR7+CD45RA+ naive T cells. The source is a human donor in good health. Some libraries in this study had Jurkat cell RNA spiked in. CDR3: CASSEPLAYNTGELFF. CDR3 nucleotide sequence: TGTGCCAGCAGTGAACCGTTGGCCTATAACACCGGGGAGCTGTTTTTT.